This TCR beta chain was sequenced for a study of shared clonotypes between healthy human individuals. V lost 10 bases and J lost 9; bases outside the gene matches: 9. The CDR3 sequence is 14 residues long. The germline gives CDR1 MGHDK, CDR2 SYGVNS. Produced via immunoSEQ multiplex PCR; TCRdb's table is partial and in-frame only. The sample shows about 510,000 clones, 90% to 96% of them seen only once. On this clone itself: Its target is not known.

Study conclusions and caveats: Investigators expected sequencing depth to affect clonotype sharing among donors.

V gene TRBV25-1 combines with J gene TRBJ1-6; 10 positions agree with TRBD1. The source is a woman aged 30 to 39 in good health. Sequencing was performed on naive CD4+ T cells sorted from blood. Subset given: CD45RA+ positively selected. The chain's CDR3 is CAIRDRGSGSPLHF. In nucleotides, the CDR3 is TGTGCCATCCGGGACAGGGGTAGTGGTTCACCCCTCCACTTT.